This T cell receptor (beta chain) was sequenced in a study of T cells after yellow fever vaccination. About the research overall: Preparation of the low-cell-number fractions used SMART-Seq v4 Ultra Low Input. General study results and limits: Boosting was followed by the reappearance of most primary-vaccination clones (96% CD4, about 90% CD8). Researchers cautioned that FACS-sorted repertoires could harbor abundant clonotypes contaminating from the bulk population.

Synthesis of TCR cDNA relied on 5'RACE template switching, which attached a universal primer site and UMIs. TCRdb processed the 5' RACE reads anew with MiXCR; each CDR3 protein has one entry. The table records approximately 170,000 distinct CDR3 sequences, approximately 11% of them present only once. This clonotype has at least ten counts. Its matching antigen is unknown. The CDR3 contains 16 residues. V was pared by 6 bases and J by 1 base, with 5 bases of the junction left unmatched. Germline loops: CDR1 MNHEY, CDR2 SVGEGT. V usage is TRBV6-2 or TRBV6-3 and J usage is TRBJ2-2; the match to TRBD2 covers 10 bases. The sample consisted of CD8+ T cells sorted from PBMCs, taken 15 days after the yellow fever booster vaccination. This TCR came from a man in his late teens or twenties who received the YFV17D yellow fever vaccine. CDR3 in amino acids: CASSRRLAGNTGELFF. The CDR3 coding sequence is TGTGCCAGCAGCCGCAGACTAGCGGGGAACACCGGGGAGCTGTTTTTT.